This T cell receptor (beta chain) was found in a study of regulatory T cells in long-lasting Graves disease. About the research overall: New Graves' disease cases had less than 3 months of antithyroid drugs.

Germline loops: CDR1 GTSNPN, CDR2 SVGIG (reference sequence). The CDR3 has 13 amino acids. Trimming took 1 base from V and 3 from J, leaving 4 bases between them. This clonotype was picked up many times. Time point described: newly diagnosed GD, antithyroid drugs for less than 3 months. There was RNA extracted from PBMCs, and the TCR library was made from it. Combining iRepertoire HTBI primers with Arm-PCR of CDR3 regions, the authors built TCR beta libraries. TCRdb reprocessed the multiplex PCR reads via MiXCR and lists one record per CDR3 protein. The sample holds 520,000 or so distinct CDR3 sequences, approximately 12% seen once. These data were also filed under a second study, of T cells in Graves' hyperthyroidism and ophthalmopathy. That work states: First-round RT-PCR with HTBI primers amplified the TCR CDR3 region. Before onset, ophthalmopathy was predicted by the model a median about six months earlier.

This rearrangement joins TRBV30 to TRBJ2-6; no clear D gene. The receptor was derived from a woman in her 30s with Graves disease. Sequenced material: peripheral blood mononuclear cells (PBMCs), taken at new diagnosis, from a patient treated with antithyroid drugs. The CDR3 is CAWSDRGANVLTF. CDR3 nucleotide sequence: TGTGCCTGGAGTGACCGTGGGGCCAACGTCCTGACTTTC. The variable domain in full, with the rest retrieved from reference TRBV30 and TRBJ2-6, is SQTIHQWPATLVQPVGSPLSLECTVEGTSNPNLYWYRQAAGRGLQLLFYSVGIGQISSEVPQNLSASRPQDRQFILSSKKLLLSDSGFYLCAWSDRGANVLTFGAGSRLTVL.